The 10 T cell receptor beta chains presented below share a single source sample, sequenced in a study of immune evolution from preneoplasia to lung adenocarcinoma. This table comes from immunoSEQ multiplex PCR, and its TCRdb copy is limited to in-frame clones, with some not included. Of fewer than 13,000 clones in the sample, about 76% were seen once. Sequenced: FFPE minimally invasive lung adenocarcinoma tissue. These receptor sequences come from a donor older than 65 with lung adenocarcinoma.

The chain carries TRBV11-2 and TRBJ2-1; D is uncertain. The V end lost 0 bases, the J end lost 8 bases, and 2 bases lay between the germline ends. This CDR3 region has 11 residues. CDR1 is SGHAT, CDR2 FQNNGV, per germline. The CDR3 reads CASSLEYEQFF. The CDR3 DNA is TGTGCCAGCAGCTTAGAGTATGAGCAGTTCTTC.

The rearrangement joins TRBV2 to TRBJ2-7; 9 bases map to TRBD1. V shed 7 bases, J shed 2 bases, and the junction held 6 bases outside the gene matches. The CDR3 covers 14 residues. CDR1 and CDR2 from the germline V gene are SNHLY and FYNNEI. The CDR3 DNA reads TGTGCCAGCACCCTGGGACAGGGAACCTACGAGCAGTACTTC. Translating gives CASTLGQGTYEQYF. Full variable domain (rest looked up from reference TRBV2 and TRBJ2-7): EPEVTQTPSHQVTQMGQEVILRCVPISNHLYFYWYRQILGQKVEFLVSFYNNEISEKSEIFDDQFSVERPDGSNFTLKIRSTKLEDSAMYFCASTLGQGTYEQYFGPGTRLTVT.

This clone was detected once. V usage is TRBV15 and J usage is TRBJ1-5; D gene unclear. The CDR3 contains 13 residues. Germline values: CDR1 LNHNV, CDR2 YYDKDF (reference sequence). V lost 3 bases to trimming and J lost 11 bases, with 14 bases between them. CDR3 DNA sequence: TGTGCCACCAGCAGCGATTCCCGCGGGGCCCAGCATTTT. Protein: CATSSDSRGAQHF.

In its sample, this clone ranks as medium-sized. The J gene is TRBJ2-2, the V gene TRBV19; tentative D call: TRBD1 (6 bases). This CDR3 is 14 amino acids long. The V end lost 0 bases, the J end lost 6 bases, and 8 bases lay between the germline ends. In germline, CDR1 is LNHDA, CDR2 SQIVND (reference sequence). In DNA form, the CDR3 reads TGTGCCAGTAGTATAGACAGGGGATCCGGGGAGCTGTTTTTT. Its protein product is CASSIDRGSGELFF. The full variable domain, rest sourced from reference TRBV19 and TRBJ2-2, is DGGITQSPKYLFRKEGQNVTLSCEQNLNHDAMYWYRQDPGQGLRLIYYSQIVNDFQKGDIAEGYSVSREKKESFPLTVTSAQKNPTAFYLCASSIDRGSGELFFGEGSRLTVL.

The chain has TRBV28 and TRBJ1-2; D is perhaps TRBD1 (6 bases). V gave up 6 bases and J gave up 4 bases, with 12 bases separating them. CDR1 is MDHEN and CDR2 is SYDVKM in the germline V gene. The CDR3 is made up of 13 amino acids. The CDR3: CASSQTGIYGYTF. CDR3 bases: TGTGCCAGCAGCCAAACAGGGATCTATGGCTACACCTTC.

This clone was detected once. This sequence joins TRBV30 and TRBJ1-2; the D gene is possibly TRBD1 (6 bases). Germline CDR1 and CDR2: GTSNPN and SVGIG (reference sequence). The V and J ends lost 3 bases and 8 bases respectively, with 13 bases between them. The CDR3 has 12 residues. Here the CDR3 DNA reads TGTGCCTGGAGCGTGGGGGCGGAGGGCTACACCTTC. Amino acids: CAWSVGAEGYTF.

This clone is a singleton in its sample. This chain joins TRBV6-1 and TRBJ2-7, with 7 bases identical to TRBD1. The V gene's germline CDR1 is MNHNS and CDR2 SASEGT. The CDR3 consists of 15 residues. The V gene end was trimmed by 2 bases and the J gene end by 2 bases; junction bases not matched to a gene: 6. The CDR3 loop is CASSETGTATYEQYF. The CDR3, as DNA: TGTGCCAGCAGTGAAACCGGGACAGCAACCTACGAGCAGTACTTC.

The CDR3 DNA reads TGTGCCAGCAGTTTAGGAGGGAGCGGCAATCAGCCCCAGCATTTT. It specifies CASSLGGSGNQPQHF. The rearrangement uses TRBV28 and TRBJ1-5; the D is unclear. This CDR3 is 15 amino acids long. V was clipped by 2 bases and J by 2 bases, with 10 bases between them. Germline assignment: CDR1 MDHEN and CDR2 SYDVKM.

A single count supports this clone. The chain recombines TRBV18 with TRBJ1-3; 8 nucleotides line up with TRBD1. V lost 2 bases, J lost 4 bases, and 13 bases stayed unmatched. Germline V CDR1 and CDR2: KGHSH, LQKENI. The CDR3 is 18 amino acids. The CDR3 loop is CASSPTTFTGGEGNTIYF. In nucleotides, the CDR3 is TGTGCCAGCTCACCAACTACCTTCACAGGGGGTGAAGGAAACACCATATATTTT. Looking up the rest from reference TRBV18 and TRBJ1-3 gives the full variable domain: NAGVMQNPRHLVRRRGQEARLRCSPMKGHSHVYWYRQLPEEGLKFMVYLQKENIIDESGMPKERFSAEFPKEGPSILRIQQVVRGDSAAYFCASSPTTFTGGEGNTIYFGEGSWLTVV.

This chain links TRBV5-8 with TRBJ2-1; no clear D gene. The CDR3 runs 13 residues. V was cut by 1 base and J by 9 bases, with 11 bases left in between. The germline gives CDR1 SGHTS, CDR2 YDEGEE. Here the CDR3 reads CASSLTLTGEQFF. In nucleotides, the CDR3 is TGTGCCAGCAGCTTGACTCTGACCGGTGAGCAGTTCTTC.